Below, one T cell receptor beta chain is given with its context. This sample stems from a study of blood T cell repertoires in COVID-19. Study in general: Both acute and convalescent COVID-19 samples were obtained from the United States, Italy and Spain. PBMCs, B-cell-depleted T cells, or T cells provided the cDNA or gDNA that made up the material.

The authors' processing: Cell counts per sample came from amplifying reference gene primers. Using immunoSEQ multiplex PCR, the repertoire was profiled, and TCRdb retains in-frame clones only, with some absent. That table furnishes V, J and clone size, whereas the DNA furnished D and trimming. The table shows hundreds of thousands of clones, with roughly 88% occurring only once. V lost 3 bases and J lost 1, with 7 bases in between. CDR1 ENHRY and CDR2 SYGVKD come from the germline V gene. This CDR3 is 14 amino acids long. Sequenced sample: peripheral blood. The clonotype was recovered from a woman in her twenties or thirties with acute or convalescent COVID-19. V and J are TRBV10-3 and TRBJ1-5; the D is unclear. The DNA of the CDR3 is TGTGCCATCAGTGACTCGGGGAGCAATCAGCCCCAGCATTTT. Its translation is CAISDSGSNQPQHF.